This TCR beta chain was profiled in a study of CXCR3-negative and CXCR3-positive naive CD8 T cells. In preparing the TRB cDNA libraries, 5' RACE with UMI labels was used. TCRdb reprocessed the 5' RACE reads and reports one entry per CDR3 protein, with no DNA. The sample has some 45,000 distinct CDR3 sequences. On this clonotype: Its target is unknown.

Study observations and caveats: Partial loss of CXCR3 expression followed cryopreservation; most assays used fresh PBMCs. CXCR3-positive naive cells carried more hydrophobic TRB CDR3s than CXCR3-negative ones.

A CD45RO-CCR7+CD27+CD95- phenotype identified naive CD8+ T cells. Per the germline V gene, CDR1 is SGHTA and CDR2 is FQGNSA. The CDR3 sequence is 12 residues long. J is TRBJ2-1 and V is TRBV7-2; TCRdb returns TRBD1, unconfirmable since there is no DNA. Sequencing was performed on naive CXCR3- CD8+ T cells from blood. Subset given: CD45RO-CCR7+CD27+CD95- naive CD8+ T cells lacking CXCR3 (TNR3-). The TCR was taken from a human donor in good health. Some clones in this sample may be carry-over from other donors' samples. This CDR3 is CASSLGGGEQFF.